The rows below give T cell receptor beta chains drawn from one sample of a study of CD8 T cells in cerebrospinal fluid in Alzheimer's disease. TCRdb re-called the 10x single-cell sequencing reads; one entry per CDR3 protein, DNA not given. This table lists about 1,400 distinct CDR3 sequences. The sequenced sample consisted of cerebrospinal fluid. All receptors come from a human donor with mild cognitive impairment. CDR3s include the opening cysteine and the closing phenylalanine or tryptophan. Each record gives: CDR3 protein, V gene, clone size, J gene. Clone size is stated in some rows and not others, as once, few, many or a class when expanded.

CDR3aa: CSARDGNRVMNTEAFF
v_gene: TRBV20-1
abundance: medium-sized
j_gene: TRBJ1-1

CDR3aa: CASSRNRAQGETQYF
v_gene: TRBV27
abundance: medium-sized
j_gene: TRBJ2-5

CDR3aa: CASRGDRGLPDTQYF
v_gene: TRBV5-1
abundance: large
j_gene: TRBJ2-3

CDR3aa: CASSSQTGGGYTF
v_gene: TRBV18
abundance: large
j_gene: TRBJ1-2

CDR3aa: CASSLGYKSNEQFF
v_gene: TRBV5-1
abundance: medium-sized
j_gene: TRBJ2-1

CDR3aa: CASNMRGTYNEQFF
v_gene: TRBV5-5
abundance: large
j_gene: TRBJ2-1

CDR3aa: CASSLSGPNQPQHF
v_gene: TRBV11-2
abundance: .
j_gene: TRBJ1-5

CDR3aa: CASSEALQSIEQFF
v_gene: TRBV6-1
abundance: medium-sized
j_gene: TRBJ2-1

CDR3aa: CASLPGSGGTNEQFF
v_gene: TRBV18
abundance: medium-sized
j_gene: TRBJ2-1

CDR3aa: CASSFATGANTGELFF
v_gene: TRBV11-2
abundance: large
j_gene: TRBJ2-2

CDR3aa: CASSTGFGELFF
v_gene: TRBV6-5
abundance: large
j_gene: TRBJ2-2

CDR3aa: CASSPRQGEGYTF
v_gene: TRBV18
abundance: medium-sized
j_gene: TRBJ1-2